This T cell receptor beta chain is drawn from a study of response to subunit inactivated influenza vaccine. Study outcomes and limitations: Few new T cells, the authors suggested, are recruited by each seasonal influenza vaccination.

Per germline, CDR1 SGHRS and CDR2 YFSETQ. The CDR3 is 15 residues long. The V gene lost 5 bases and the J gene lost 1 base, with 15 bases spanning the gap. A note on this clonotype: Its matching antigen is unknown.

A single record per CDR3 protein comes from TCRdb applying MiXCR to the RT-PCR reads. Of more than 550,000 distinct CDR3 sequences listed, about 11% were seen once; the top ten hold about 10%. These sequences were also reported in another study, on T cells expressing NK-cell markers. In that study: TCR beta cDNA was made by 5'RACE template switching with UMIs. Beta-chain profiling covered CD3+CD56+NKG2C+, CD3+CD56+NKG2C- and CD3+CD56-NKG2C+ sorted subsets. NKG2C+ dominant clonotype frequencies in five to seven donors were 1.0-7.0% of CD8+ T cells. Nothing established the HCMV specificity of expanded NKG2C+ T cell clones.

Sequencing used PBMCs from blood, obtained on the day of vaccination. The J gene is TRBJ1-1, the V gene TRBV5-1; tentative D call: TRBD1 (5 bases). The sequence derives from a man aged 50 or older who received an inactivated influenza vaccine. CDR3 loop: CASSVVPQGNTEAFF. The DNA of the CDR3 is TGCGCCAGCAGTGTCGTCCCGCAGGGGAACACTGAAGCTTTCTTT.